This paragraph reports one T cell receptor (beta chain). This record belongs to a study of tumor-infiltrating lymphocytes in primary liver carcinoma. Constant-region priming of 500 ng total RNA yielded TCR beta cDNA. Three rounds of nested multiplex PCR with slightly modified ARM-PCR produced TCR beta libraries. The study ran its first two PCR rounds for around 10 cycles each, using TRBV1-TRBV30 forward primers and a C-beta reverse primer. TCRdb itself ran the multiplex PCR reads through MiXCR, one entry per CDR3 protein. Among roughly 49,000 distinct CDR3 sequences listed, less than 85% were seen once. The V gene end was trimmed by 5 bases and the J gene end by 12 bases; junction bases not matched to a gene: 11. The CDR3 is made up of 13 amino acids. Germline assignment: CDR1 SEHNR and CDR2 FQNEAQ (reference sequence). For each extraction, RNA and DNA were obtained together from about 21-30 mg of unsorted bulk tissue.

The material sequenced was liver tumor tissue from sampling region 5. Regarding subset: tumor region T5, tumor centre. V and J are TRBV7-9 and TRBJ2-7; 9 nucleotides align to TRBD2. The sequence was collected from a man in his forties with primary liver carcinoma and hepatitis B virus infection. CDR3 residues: CASSMGTSLGLYF. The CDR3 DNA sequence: TGTGCCAGCAGCATGGGGACTAGCTTAGGGCTGTACTTC.